This entry concerns a single T cell receptor beta chain. Its antigen remains unknown. There are 13 residues in the CDR3. V lost 5 bases to trimming and J lost 4 bases, with 11 bases between them. Germline CDR1 is SGHAT and CDR2 is FQNNGV. This entry belongs to a study of Ad26.COV2.S vaccination and SARS-CoV-2 variants. Study as a whole: Doses of Ad26.COV2.S were injected into muscle once or twice, 56 days apart. Study-level results: Overall T cell responses may have been underestimated by the analyses of TCR breadth and depth.

Treatment reported: 15 to 20 received Ad26.COV2.S at low or high dose, single or two shots; 5 received placebo; per-sample allocation not given. Sampling took place 63 days after the first vaccine or placebo injection. The donor was a Boston adult aged 18-55 years. Sequencing used immunoSEQ multiplex PCR; TCRdb keeps in-frame clones, though not all of them. The table has 350,000 to 550,000 clones, approximately 89% seen once. The source is a person aged 18-60 years who received the Ad26.COV2.S COVID-19 vaccine or a placebo. The rearrangement links TRBV11-2 to TRBJ1-1, with D maybe TRBD1 (5 bases). The input for sequencing was peripheral blood, taken in a trial of Ad26.COV2.S vaccine versus placebo. The CDR3 DNA sequence: TGTGCCAGCAGCCAGGGCCTGGGCACTGAAGCTTTCTTT. It is translated as CASSQGLGTEAFF. The full variable domain, in which reference TRBV11-2 and TRBJ1-1 provide the parts outside the CDR3, is EAGVAQSPRYKIIEKRQSVAFWCNPISGHATLYWYQQILGQGPKLLIQFQNNGVVDDSQLPKDRFSAERLKGVDSTLKIQPAKLEDSAVYLCASSQGLGTEAFFGQGTRLTVV.